This T cell receptor (beta chain) was sequenced during a study of cytotoxic CD8 clonotypes in ibrutinib-treated CLL (dated by TCRdb to about 2021). The study in broad terms: The cohort had around twelve relapsed/refractory and around 16 treatment-naive patients; 17 to 18 were IGHV unmutated. Partial responses were observed in about 25 patients and complete responses in 2; after a median follow-up of around 68 months, remission was maintained in roughly 14 patients and progression was observed in some twelve. Response samples were obtained after a median of around 11 months of treatment, with a range of roughly 6 to 40 months. On average, each sample had about 260,000 productive templates and tens of thousands of productive rearrangements. Longitudinal samples were obtainable from 26 of the 86 participants in the trial. Cryopreserved peripheral blood mononuclear cells were collected at three points: before therapy, at response, and at either sustained remission or disease progression. Every remission and progressive disease sample was obtained while ibrutinib was still being received by the patients.

What the time point label conveys for this sample: roughly 2 years on ibrutinib. Around 2 micrograms of genomic DNA were extracted from cryopreserved PBMCs for TCR beta library preparation. Longitudinal blood samples from CLL patients on ibrutinib monotherapy were analyzed using high-throughput TCR beta sequencing. The patients took part in an open-label, single-center phase 2 trial of ibrutinib monotherapy. The CDR1 and CDR2 encoded by the germline V gene are SGHRS and YFSETQ. Including cysteine and phenylalanine, the CDR3 has 16 amino acids. The entry retains the CDR3 DNA only, 48 bases that are in frame from base 1. V sheds 0 bases and J sheds 6 bases, leaving 16 bases between their ends. The sample holds a few counts of this clone. What this receptor recognizes is not known. Base-call qualities are not available, and no considerably larger clone is one nucleotide away. On a MiSeq, deep resolution sequencing aimed for a depth between 1 in 1 million and 1 in 200,000 T cells, with each clonotype covered 10x on average. The immunoSEQ hsTCRB Kit was used to generate the TCR beta libraries. The study's processing was this. ImmunoSEQ Data Assistant and ImmunoSEQ Analyzer were used for data analysis, and V, D and J genes were assigned according to IMGT definitions. Clonality, with values ranging from 0 to 1, was calculated as one minus the normalized Shannon entropy of productive rearrangement frequencies. Public clonotype analysis was restricted to overrepresented clonotypes comprising at least 0.05% of each patient's repertoire. Repertoires from roughly 13 age-matched healthy donors in immuneACCESS were used as clonality controls. Here the immuneACCESS table is served through TCRdb, limited to in-frame sequences with V and J called. Missing clones are a known gap in these copies; in checked studies unresolved V genes cover under half, and the rest lacks a known reason. For V, J and clone size, that table is used; D and trimming come from the DNA. The table for this sample lists hundreds of thousands of clones; 60% to 75% of them were counted only once. Approximately 15% of the sample is in the top ten clones.

What the authors observed across the whole study: Sampling times were not matched between patients in sustained remission and patients whose disease was progressing, and lymph node repertoires were not examined. Public clonotypes were rare and either contracted or stayed stable during treatment, and the rise in clonality at ibrutinib response reflected the expansion of private clonotypes. Baseline clonality exceeded that of age-matched healthy donors and correlated strongly with circulating CD8+ T-cell counts. Clonality rose at ibrutinib response, remained stable during sustained remission, and dropped back toward baseline at progression.

The sample was PBMCs, taken after 24 months of ibrutinib treatment. Here the chain combines TRBV5-1 and TRBJ2-1, with the D gene not confidently named. This TCR came from a human donor with chronic lymphocytic leukemia. The nucleotides read TGCGCCAGCAGCTTGGGGGTCAGGCCCTTGGGCAATGAGCAGTTCTTC. The translation is CASSLGVRPLGNEQFF.